The 15 T cell receptor beta chains below all came from one sample that was sequenced in a study of glioma-infiltrating T cells. The iRepertoire nested amplicon-rescue multiplex PCR amplified TCR alpha and beta CDR3s from RNA. TCRdb reprocessed the multiplex PCR reads via MiXCR and lists one record per CDR3 protein. The sample records over 100,000 distinct CDR3 sequences, 25% to 30% being singletons. Sequenced sample: glioma tissue, nonneoplastic brain tissue, or PBMCs (not recorded which). These receptors originate from a human donor with low-grade glioma or glioblastoma, undergoing nonglioma brain surgery, or in good health (not recorded which).

This clonotype was seen at least ten times. DNA of the CDR3: TGTGCCAGCTCACGACTACCCCCCCAGCGGGGCACAGATACGCAGTATTTT. Protein: CASSRLPPQRGTDTQYF. V is TRBV18 and J is TRBJ2-3; a possible D gene is TRBD2 (6 bases). Germline V gene sequence: CDR1 KGHSH, CDR2 LQKENI. Trimming pared 4 bases from V and 1 base from J, leaving 18 bases between. CDR3 length: 17 residues.

In this sample, this clonotype turned up many times. This chain uses TRBV19 with TRBJ1-5, with D possibly being TRBD1 (5 bases). V lost 7 bases and J 0 bases, leaving 13 bases between the germline ends. This CDR3 is built from 15 residues. The germline gives CDR1 LNHDA, CDR2 SQIVND (reference sequence). This chain's CDR3 is CASTARQHSNQPQHF. The CDR3 DNA is TGTGCCAGTACCGCCCGACAGCATAGCAATCAGCCCCAGCATTTT.

This clonotype has more than one count but fewer than ten. The chain links TRBV5-1 to TRBJ2-3, with D tentatively TRBD2 (6 bases). Germline V gene data show CDR1 as SGHRS and CDR2 as YFSETQ. Between the trimmed V and J ends, which lost 3 bases and 5 bases, there was a span of 13 bases. CDR3 length: 14 residues. CDR3 protein: CASSSGLGEDTQYF. The DNA for the CDR3 is TGCGCCAGCAGCTCGGGACTCGGGGAAGATACGCAGTATTTT.

This chain links TRBV19 with TRBJ1-1; unclear D gene. Germline-derived CDR1 and CDR2 are LNHDA and SQIVND (reference sequence). CDR3 length: 11 residues. V lost 6 bases, J lost 1 base, and 3 bases lay in between. The CDR3 region has the DNA TGTGCCAGTAGGAAGAACACTGAAGCTTTCTTT. This sequence encodes CASRKNTEAFF.

As regards this clonotype: A much more abundant neighbour one base away suggests this may be a read error. This chain links TRBV5-4 with TRBJ2-1, with D perhaps matching TRBD1 (6 bases). The germline gives CDR1 SGHNT, CDR2 YYREEE (reference sequence). The CDR3 length is 14 residues. The CDR3 spells CASNRVGSYNEHFF. In DNA, the CDR3 is TGTGCCAGCAACAGGGTCGGGTCCTACAATGAGCATTTCTTC.

This clonotype was seen at least ten times. The chain links TRBV4-3 to TRBJ1-1; D possibly corresponds to TRBD1 (6 bases). CDR1 is LGHNA, CDR2 YSLEER, per germline. V lost 0 bases and J lost 0, with 17 bases in between. The CDR3 totals 18 residues. The CDR3 region is CASSQDMGRQALNTEAFF. CDR3 bases: TGCGCCAGCAGCCAAGATATGGGCAGACAGGCATTGAACACTGAAGCTTTCTTT.

This clonotype was counted between two and nine times. The CDR3 sequence: CASSLTGTSGNEQFF. The CDR3 DNA reads as TGTGCCAGCAGCTTGACCGGGACTAGTGGGAATGAGCAGTTCTTC. This chain uses TRBV7-3 with TRBJ2-1; 8 bases are a match to TRBD2. V lost 3 bases to trimming and J lost 7 bases; unmatched junction nucleotides: 8. The CDR3 spans 15 residues. CDR1 and CDR2 (germline): SGHTA, FQGTGA.

The table lists this clonotype with many counts. The CDR3 reads CASKGPVWSQHF. DNA for the CDR3: TGTGCCAGCAAGGGGCCGGTTTGGTCCCAGCATTTT. The chain has TRBV2 and TRBJ1-5, with D possibly matching TRBD1 (5 bases). This CDR3 has 12 amino acids. The ends were cut back, 7 bases at V and 11 bases at J, with 15 bases in the middle. The germline V gene has CDR1 SNHLY and CDR2 FYNNEI.

J is TRBJ1-5 and V is TRBV12-3 or TRBV12-4; D remains unclear. The length of the CDR3 is 16 residues. V lost 5 bases to trimming and J lost 0 bases, with 14 bases between them. The CDR3 DNA follows: TGTGCCAGCAGTCCGACTAAGGCGGATAGCAATCAGCCCCAGCATTTT. Translated, it gives CASSPTKADSNQPQHF.

This clonotype was seen many times. This chain connects TRBV19 to TRBJ1-5, with D hard to call. Trimming stripped 4 bases from V and 4 bases from J, with 11 bases between. CDR3 length equals 14 residues. Germline V lookup: CDR1 LNHDA, CDR2 SQIVND (reference sequence). DNA of the CDR3: TGTGCCAGTAGTACACATATGCTTAATCAGCCCCAGCATTTT. This sequence encodes CASSTHMLNQPQHF.

This clonotype showed up many times. Because the CDR3's place on the DNA is in doubt, the DNA is left out and the CDR3 is given as listed by TCRdb. The CDR3 loop is CASSLSGPINSPLHF. This chain uses TRBV18 with TRBJ1-6. Termini included, the CDR3 measures 15 amino acids. Germline V gives CDR1 KGHSH, CDR2 LQKENI.

There are a few counts of this clonotype. The genes are TRBV12-3 or TRBV12-4 and TRBJ1-4; D not certain. Trimming took off 3 bases at V and 7 bases at J, with 12 bases between the two ends. This CDR3 has 14 amino acids. CDR3 DNA sequence: TGTGCCAGCAGTTTGGGTGGGCTGGGTGAAAAACTGTTTTTT. Translating gives CASSLGGLGEKLFF.

The J gene is TRBJ2-1, the V gene TRBV20-1; TRBD2 aligns across 9 bases. The CDR3 runs 13 residues. Germline V gene data show CDR1 as DFQATT and CDR2 as SNEGSKA (reference sequence). The J segment lost 11 bases and the V segment lost 5 bases, leaving 10 bases of the junction unmatched. Written as DNA, the CDR3 is TGCAGTGCTGGTAGCGGGAGAACGAGTAAGCAGTTCTTC. The encoded protein is CSAGSGRTSKQFF.

In this sample, this clonotype turned up many times. This clone may be a read error of a much larger clone one base away. The V and J genes are TRBV6-1 and TRBJ2-1, with 11 bases that match TRBD2. The CDR3 has 13 residues. The germline V gene has CDR1 MNHNS and CDR2 SASEGT. In nucleotides, the CDR3 is TGTGCCGGCAGTGAACTAGCGGGAGTGGGGCAGTTCTTC. This sequence encodes CAGSELAGVGQFF.

In nucleotides, the CDR3 is TGCGCCAGCAGCCAAGTTTTCCGGGACGGAGGCCCTAACGAGCAGTACTTC. The encoded protein is CASSQVFRDGGPNEQYF. The genes are TRBV4-3 and TRBJ2-7, with D perhaps TRBD1 or TRBD2 (5 bases each). Trimming took 1 base from V and 5 from J, leaving 21 bases between them. The CDR3 extends over 17 amino acids. Per the germline V gene, CDR1 is LGHNA and CDR2 is YSLEER.